The 9 T cell receptor beta chains below all came from one sample that was sequenced in a study of T-cell memory formation after mild COVID-19. TCRdb processed the 5' RACE reads anew with MiXCR; each CDR3 protein has one entry. The table records roughly 410,000 distinct CDR3 sequences, approximately 24% of them present only once. The specimen sequenced was PBMCs or a T cell subset sorted from them (not recorded which). These receptors were collected from an adult woman who had mild COVID-19 (a few samples of this study predate the infection). Cell type and time point are not known.

CDR3 in amino acids: CASSKAGPEAFF. DNA of the CDR3: TGTGCCAGTAGTAAGGCGGGCCCTGAAGCTTTCTTT. The rearrangement uses TRBV19 and TRBJ1-1; D gene uncertain. CDR1 and CDR2 (germline): LNHDA, SQIVND (reference sequence). V lost 4 bases, J lost 6 bases, and 9 bases lay in between. There are 12 residues in the CDR3.

This chain links TRBV18 with TRBJ1-2, with D maybe TRBD1 (5 bases). V gave up 0 bases and J gave up 4 bases, with 18 bases separating them. This CDR3 is built from 17 residues. Germline V gene lookup returns CDR1 KGHSH and CDR2 LQKENI. The CDR3 DNA follows: TGTGCCAGCTCACCACCGGTTTCAGGGACTGGGGGCTATGGCTACACCTTC. Translating gives CASSPPVSGTGGYGYTF.

V is TRBV9 and J is TRBJ1-1; 7 nucleotides line up with TRBD1. The CDR3 runs 15 residues. J lost 3 bases, V lost 0 bases, and 5 bases had no gene match. Per germline, CDR1 SGDLS and CDR2 YYNGEE. The CDR3 spells CASSVGQGGHTEAFF. The CDR3 coding sequence is TGTGCCAGCAGCGTAGGACAGGGAGGTCACACTGAAGCTTTCTTT.

Only a few counts were recorded for this clonotype. The chain's CDR3 is CSVEEENRPNTEAFF. DNA of the CDR3: TGCAGCGTTGAAGAAGAGAACCGCCCGAACACTGAAGCTTTCTTT. The V and J genes are TRBV29-1 and TRBJ1-1; D is uncertain. Germline lookup yields CDR1 SQVTM and CDR2 ANQGSEA. V was clipped by 0 bases and J by 1 base, with 12 bases between them. The length of the CDR3 is 15 residues.

This clonotype was picked up a small number of times. The J gene is TRBJ2-1, the V gene TRBV15; 12 bases align to TRBD2. The length of the CDR3 is 16 residues. Losses at the gene ends were 1 base for V and 5 bases for J; bases not matched to a gene: 3. The germline CDR1 and CDR2 sequences are LNHNV and YYDKDF (reference sequence). CDR3 amino acids: CATSRGLAGVNNEQFF. CDR3 DNA: TGTGCCACCAGCAGAGGACTAGCGGGAGTTAACAATGAGCAGTTCTTC. Full variable domain (rest looked up from reference TRBV15 and TRBJ2-1): DAMVIQNPRYQVTQFGKPVTLSCSQTLNHNVMYWYQQKSSQAPKLLFHYYDKDFNNEADTPDNFQSRRPNTSFCFLDIRSPGLGDTAMYLCATSRGLAGVNNEQFFGPGTRLTVL.

V gene TRBV20-1 combines with J gene TRBJ2-3, with D maybe TRBD1 (6 bases). The germline CDR1 and CDR2 sequences are DFQATT and SNEGSKA (reference sequence). The CDR3 runs 14 residues. CDR3 loop: CTPARSGGTNTQYF. The CDR3 DNA is TGCACCCCGGCTCGTTCAGGTGGGACAAATACGCAGTATTTT.

This clonotype was seen only a few times. The chain uses TRBV7-9 and TRBJ2-2; no clear D gene. The CDR3 covers 14 residues. The germline V gene encodes CDR1 SEHNR and CDR2 FQNEAQ (reference sequence). V was clipped by 5 bases and J by 4 bases, with 11 bases between them. The CDR3: CASSLEVLTGELFF. The CDR3 nucleotides are TGTGCCAGCAGCCTAGAGGTTCTCACCGGGGAGCTGTTTTTT.

This clonotype was recorded a few times. This chain links TRBV15 with TRBJ1-1; 9 nucleotides agree with TRBD1. The J segment lost 4 bases and the V segment lost 1 base, leaving 4 bases of the junction unmatched. The CDR3 spans 15 residues. Germline V CDR1 and CDR2: LNHNV, YYDKDF (reference sequence). DNA for the CDR3: TGTGCCACCAGCAGAGGGGACAGGGCGGTCACTGAAGCTTTCTTT. Protein: CATSRGDRAVTEAFF. Variable domain in full (rest from reference TRBV15 and TRBJ1-1): DAMVIQNPRYQVTQFGKPVTLSCSQTLNHNVMYWYQQKSSQAPKLLFHYYDKDFNNEADTPDNFQSRRPNTSFCFLDIRSPGLGDTAMYLCATSRGDRAVTEAFFGQGTRLTVV.

This chain joins TRBV21-1 and TRBJ2-1. TRBV21-1 is termed a pseudogene. This CDR3 is built from 9 residues. The DNA of the CDR3 is TGTGCCAGCGGTGATGAGCAGTTCTTC. This sequence encodes CASGDEQFF.